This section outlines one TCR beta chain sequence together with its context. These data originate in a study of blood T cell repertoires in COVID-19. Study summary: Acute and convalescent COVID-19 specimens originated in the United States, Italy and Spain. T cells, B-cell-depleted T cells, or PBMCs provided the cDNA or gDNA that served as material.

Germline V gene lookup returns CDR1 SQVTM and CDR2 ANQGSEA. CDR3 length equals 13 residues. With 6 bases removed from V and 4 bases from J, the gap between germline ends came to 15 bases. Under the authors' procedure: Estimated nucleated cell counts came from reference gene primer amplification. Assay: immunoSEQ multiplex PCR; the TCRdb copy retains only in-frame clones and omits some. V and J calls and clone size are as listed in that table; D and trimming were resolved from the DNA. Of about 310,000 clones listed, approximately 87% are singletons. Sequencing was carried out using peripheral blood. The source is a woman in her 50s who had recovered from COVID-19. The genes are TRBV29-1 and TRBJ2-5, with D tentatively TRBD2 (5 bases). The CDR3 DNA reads TGCAGCGTCCCGGGGTTAGGGATAGAGACCCAGTACTTC. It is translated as CSVPGLGIETQYF.